Sample share makes the clone carrying this T cell receptor beta chain medium-sized. Its target is not known. Purified naive CD4+ T cells were depleted of CD25+ Tregs. V lost 5 bases to trimming and J lost 6 bases; unmatched junction nucleotides: 10. The CDR3 is made up of 16 amino acids. In germline, CDR1 is SGHVS, CDR2 FQNEAQ. Whole-study results and caveats: Tumor Treg TCRs overlapped most with tumor naive CD4+ cells.

Each CDR3 protein is one row after TCRdb ran MiXCR on the 5' RACE reads. The sample records 20,000 to 25,000 distinct CDR3 sequences, approximately 28% being singletons. The sequenced material came from tumor-infiltrating naive CD4+ T cells sorted from the breast tumor. The subset here: naive CD4+ T cells, CD4+CD45RA+CD25-. The gene calls are TRBV7-8 and TRBJ2-3, with 11 bases that match TRBD2. This TCR came from a female donor with breast cancer. CDR3 coding DNA: TGTGCCAGCAGCCCCCGGTGGGCTAGCGGGAGGGATACGCAGTATTTT. As protein: CASSPRWASGRDTQYF.